The next 3 T cell receptor beta chains were all read from a single sample in a study of regulatory T cells in long-lasting Graves disease (dated by TCRdb to about 2021). The time point tag for this specimen amounts to: newly diagnosed GD, antithyroid drugs for less than 3 months. RNA was extracted from PBMCs in TRIzol for both TCR sequencing and RNA sequencing. The library relied on multiplex PCR. Sequenced using an Illumina HiSeq 4000. CDR3 regions were amplified by Arm-PCR with iRepertoire HTBI primers to construct TCR beta libraries. TCRdb trimmed the raw reads at Q25, called clones with MiXCR and kept productive beta chains. Rows matching on CDR3 protein sequence are summarized as one entry with the most common DNA and genes. Counted in this sample were about 320,000 distinct CDR3 sequences; approximately 20% of them appeared once. The leading ten clones occupy 38% of the sample. Specimen: peripheral blood mononuclear cells (PBMCs), collected at new diagnosis, from a patient treated with antithyroid drugs. The receptors were gathered from a female donor with Graves disease.

This clonotype was seen many times. The chain employs TRBV12-3 or TRBV12-4 and TRBJ2-1; D might be TRBD2 (5 bases). V was pared by 1 base and J by 6 bases, with 19 bases between. The CDR3 loop spans 17 amino acids. CDR3 coding DNA: TGTGCCAGCAGTTTAGATTTCGGGAAACTTGGGGTCAATGAGCAGTTCTTC. It specifies CASSLDFGKLGVNEQFF.

This clonotype was counted at least ten times. In nucleotides, the CDR3 is TGTGCCAGCAGTTTCCCCCCGGGTCCGAAAGAGCAGTACTTC. Residues: CASSFPPGPKEQYF. J is TRBJ2-7 and V is TRBV28; unclear D gene. Trimming removed 3 bases from V and 7 bases from J, with 16 bases in between. The CDR3 has 14 amino acids. The V gene's germline CDR1 is MDHEN and CDR2 SYDVKM.

This clonotype was counted ten times or more. The chain is built from TRBV18 and TRBJ1-4, with D unresolved. The CDR3 runs 14 residues. The ends were cut back, 2 bases at V and 4 bases at J, with 8 bases in the middle. The germline V gene encodes CDR1 KGHSH and CDR2 LQKENI. CDR3 amino acids: CASSPETYNEKLFF. Here the CDR3 DNA reads TGTGCCAGCTCACCAGAGACCTATAATGAAAAACTGTTTTTT.